Listed here are 2 T cell receptor beta chains from one sample, sequenced in a study of blood T cell repertoires in COVID-19. Produced via immunoSEQ multiplex PCR; TCRdb's table is partial and in-frame only. The sample includes around 160,000 clones, roughly nine tenths seen only once; the top ten take 13%. Sequencing was carried out using peripheral blood. The source is a man between 18 and 35 years old with COVID-19, enrolled during active disease.

The chain carries TRBV29-1 and TRBJ1-1, with D perhaps TRBD1 (5 bases). The germline V gene encodes CDR1 SQVTM and CDR2 ANQGSEA. Trimming left V 1 base short and J 7 bases short, with 13 bases between. This CDR3 region has 13 residues. The CDR3 region has the DNA TGCAGCGTTGAAGGGGGCCAGGGTGTTGAAGCTTTCTTT. Translated, it gives CSVEGGQGVEAFF.

The genes are TRBV10-3 and TRBJ2-7; possible D gene TRBD2, 6 bases. The CDR3 length is 15 residues. V shed 0 bases and J shed 4 bases, with 13 bases lying between them. The germline gives CDR1 ENHRY, CDR2 SYGVKD. The CDR3 here is CAISESEGRGYEQYF. The CDR3, as DNA: TGTGCCATCAGTGAGTCGGAGGGGCGCGGGTACGAGCAGTACTTC.